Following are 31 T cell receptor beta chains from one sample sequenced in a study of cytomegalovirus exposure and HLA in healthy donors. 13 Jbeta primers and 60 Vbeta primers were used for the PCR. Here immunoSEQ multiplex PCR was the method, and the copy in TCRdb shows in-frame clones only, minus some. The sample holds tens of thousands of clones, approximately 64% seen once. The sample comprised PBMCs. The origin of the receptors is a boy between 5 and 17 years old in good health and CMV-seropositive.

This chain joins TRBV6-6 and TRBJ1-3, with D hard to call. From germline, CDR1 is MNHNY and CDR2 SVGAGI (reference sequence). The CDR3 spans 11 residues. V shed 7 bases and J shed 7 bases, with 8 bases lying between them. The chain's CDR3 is CASTLENTIYF. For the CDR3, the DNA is TGTGCCAGCACTTTAGAGAACACCATATATTTT.

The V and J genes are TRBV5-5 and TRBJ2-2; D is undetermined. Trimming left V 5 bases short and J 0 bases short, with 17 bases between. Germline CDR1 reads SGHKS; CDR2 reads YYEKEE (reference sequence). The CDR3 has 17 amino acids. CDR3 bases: TGTGCCAGCAGTTCCCCATTGGGCAGTTCGAACACCGGGGAGCTGTTTTTT. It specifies CASSSPLGSSNTGELFF.

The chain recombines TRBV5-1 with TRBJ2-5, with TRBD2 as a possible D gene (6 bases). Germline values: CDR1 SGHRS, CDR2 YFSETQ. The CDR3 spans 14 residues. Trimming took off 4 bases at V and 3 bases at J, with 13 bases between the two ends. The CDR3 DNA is TGCGCCAGCAGCGGGGTGACTAGAAAAGAGACCCAGTACTTC. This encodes CASSGVTRKETQYF.

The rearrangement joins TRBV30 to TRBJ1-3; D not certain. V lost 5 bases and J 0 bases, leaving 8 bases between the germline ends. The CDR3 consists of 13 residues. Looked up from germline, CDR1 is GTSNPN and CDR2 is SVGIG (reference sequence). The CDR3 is CAWGRDSGNTIYF. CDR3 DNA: TGTGCCTGGGGTCGGGACTCTGGAAACACCATATATTTT.

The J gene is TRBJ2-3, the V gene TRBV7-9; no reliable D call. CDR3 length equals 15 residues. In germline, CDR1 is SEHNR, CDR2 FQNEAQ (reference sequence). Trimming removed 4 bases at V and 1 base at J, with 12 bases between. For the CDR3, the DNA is TGTGCCAGCAGCTCCCGGAGCCCCGGCACAGATACGCAGTATTTT. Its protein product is CASSSRSPGTDTQYF.

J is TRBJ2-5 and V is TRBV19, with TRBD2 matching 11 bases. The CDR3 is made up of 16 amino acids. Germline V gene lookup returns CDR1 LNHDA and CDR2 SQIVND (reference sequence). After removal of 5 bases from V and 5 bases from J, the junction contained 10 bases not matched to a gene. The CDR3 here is CASSPNLAGGRETQYF. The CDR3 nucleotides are TGTGCCAGTAGTCCAAACCTAGCGGGGGGCAGGGAGACCCAGTACTTC. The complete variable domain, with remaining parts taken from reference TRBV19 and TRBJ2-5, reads DGGITQSPKYLFRKEGQNVTLSCEQNLNHDAMYWYRQDPGQGLRLIYYSQIVNDFQKGDIAEGYSVSREKKESFPLTVTSAQKNPTAFYLCASSPNLAGGRETQYFGPGTRLLVL.

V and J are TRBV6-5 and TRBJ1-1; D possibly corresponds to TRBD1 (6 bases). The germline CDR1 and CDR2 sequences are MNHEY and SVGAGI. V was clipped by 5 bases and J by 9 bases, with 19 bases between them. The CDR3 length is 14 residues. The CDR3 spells CASSATRGEGKAFF. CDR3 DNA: TGTGCCAGCAGTGCGACCAGGGGCGAGGGTAAAGCTTTCTTT.

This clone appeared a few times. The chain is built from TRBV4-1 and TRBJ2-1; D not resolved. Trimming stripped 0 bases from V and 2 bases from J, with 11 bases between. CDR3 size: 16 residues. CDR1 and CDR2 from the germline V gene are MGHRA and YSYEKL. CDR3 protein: CASSQDSPRPYNEQFF. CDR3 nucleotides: TGCGCCAGCAGCCAAGATAGCCCACGGCCCTACAATGAGCAGTTCTTC.

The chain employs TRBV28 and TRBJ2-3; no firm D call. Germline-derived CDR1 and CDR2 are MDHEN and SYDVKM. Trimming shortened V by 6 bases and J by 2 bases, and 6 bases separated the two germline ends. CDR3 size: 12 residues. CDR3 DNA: TGTGCCAGCAGCGGTGTCACAGATACGCAGTATTTT. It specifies CASSGVTDTQYF.

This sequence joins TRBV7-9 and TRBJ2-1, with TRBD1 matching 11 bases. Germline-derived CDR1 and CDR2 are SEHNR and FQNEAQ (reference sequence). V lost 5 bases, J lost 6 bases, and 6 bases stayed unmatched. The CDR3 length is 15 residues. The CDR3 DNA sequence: TGTGCCAGCAGCGAACGGACAGGGGGCTTCAATGAGCAGTTCTTC. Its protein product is CASSERTGGFNEQFF.

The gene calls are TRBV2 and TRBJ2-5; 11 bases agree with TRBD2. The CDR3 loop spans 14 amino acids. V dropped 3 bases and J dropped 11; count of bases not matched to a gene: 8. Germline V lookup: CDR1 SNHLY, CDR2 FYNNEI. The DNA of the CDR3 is TGTGCCAGCAGTGACGGACTAGCGGGCGGAGAGCAGTACTTC. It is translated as CASSDGLAGGEQYF.

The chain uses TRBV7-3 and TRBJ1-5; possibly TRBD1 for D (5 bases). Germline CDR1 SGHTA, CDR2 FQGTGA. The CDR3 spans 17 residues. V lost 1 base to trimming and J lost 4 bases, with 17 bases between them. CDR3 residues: CASSLRQSREGNQPQHF. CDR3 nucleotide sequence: TGTGCCAGCAGCTTAAGACAGTCCAGGGAGGGGAATCAGCCCCAGCATTTT.

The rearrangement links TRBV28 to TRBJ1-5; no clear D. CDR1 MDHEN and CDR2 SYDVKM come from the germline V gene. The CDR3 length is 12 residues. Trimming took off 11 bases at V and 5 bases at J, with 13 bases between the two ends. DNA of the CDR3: TGTGCCGTTGGAGAGGGCGATCAGCCCCAGCATTTT. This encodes CAVGEGDQPQHF.

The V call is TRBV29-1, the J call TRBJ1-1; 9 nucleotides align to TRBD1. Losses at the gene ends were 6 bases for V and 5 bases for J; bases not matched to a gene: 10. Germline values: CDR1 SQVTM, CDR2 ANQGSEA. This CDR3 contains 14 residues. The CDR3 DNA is TGCAGCGTGATTCCCCGGGACAGGGAGACTGAAGCTTTCTTT. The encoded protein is CSVIPRDRETEAFF.

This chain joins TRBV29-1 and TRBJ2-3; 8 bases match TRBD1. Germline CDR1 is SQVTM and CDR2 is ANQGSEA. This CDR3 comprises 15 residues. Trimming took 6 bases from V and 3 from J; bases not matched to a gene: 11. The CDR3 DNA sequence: TGCAGCGTACGGACAGGGTCGGATAAGACAGATACGCAGTATTTT. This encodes CSVRTGSDKTDTQYF.

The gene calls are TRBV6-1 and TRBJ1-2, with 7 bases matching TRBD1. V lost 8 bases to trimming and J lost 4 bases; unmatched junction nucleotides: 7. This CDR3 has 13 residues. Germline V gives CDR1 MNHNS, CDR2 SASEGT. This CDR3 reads CASRDSNPYGYTF. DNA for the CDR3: TGTGCCAGCCGGGACAGCAACCCCTATGGCTACACCTTC.

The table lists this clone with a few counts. The CDR3 DNA sequence: TGTGCCAGCAGTTCTCCGGCCAGGGATCCTGGAAACACCATATATTTT. Translation: CASSSPARDPGNTIYF. This chain connects TRBV7-6 to TRBJ1-3, with D perhaps TRBD1 (5 bases). Per germline, CDR1 SGHVS and CDR2 FNYEAQ. V was trimmed by 6 bases and J by 2 bases, leaving 17 bases between them. This CDR3 is built from 16 residues.

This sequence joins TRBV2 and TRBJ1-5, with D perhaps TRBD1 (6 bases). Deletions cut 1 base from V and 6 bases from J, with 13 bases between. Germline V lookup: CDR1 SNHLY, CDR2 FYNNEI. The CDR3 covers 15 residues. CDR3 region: CASSEVGGAGQPQHF. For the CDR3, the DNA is TGTGCCAGCAGTGAAGTTGGGGGCGCGGGTCAGCCCCAGCATTTT.

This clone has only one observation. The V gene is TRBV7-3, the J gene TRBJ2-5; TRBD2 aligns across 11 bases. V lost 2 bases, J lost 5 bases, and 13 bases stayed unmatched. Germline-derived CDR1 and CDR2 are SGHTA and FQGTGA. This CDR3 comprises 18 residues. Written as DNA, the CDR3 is TGTGCCAGCAGCTTATCTGGGCGGCTAGCGGGAGGTCGGGAGACCCAGTACTTC. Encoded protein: CASSLSGRLAGGRETQYF.

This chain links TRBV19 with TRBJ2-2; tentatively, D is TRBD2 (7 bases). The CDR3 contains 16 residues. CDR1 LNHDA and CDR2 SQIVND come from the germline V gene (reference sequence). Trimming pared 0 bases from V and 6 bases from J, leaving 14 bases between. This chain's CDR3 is CASSIEGGASPGELFF. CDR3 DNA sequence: TGTGCCAGTAGTATAGAAGGGGGGGCCTCCCCCGGGGAGCTGTTTTTT.

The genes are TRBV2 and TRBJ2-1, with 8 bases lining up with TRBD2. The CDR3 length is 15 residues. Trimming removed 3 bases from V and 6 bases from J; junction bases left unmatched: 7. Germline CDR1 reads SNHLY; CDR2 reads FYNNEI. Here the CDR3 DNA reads TGTGCCAGCAGTGAGAATAGCGGGATTCCCAATGAGCAGTTCTTC. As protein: CASSENSGIPNEQFF.

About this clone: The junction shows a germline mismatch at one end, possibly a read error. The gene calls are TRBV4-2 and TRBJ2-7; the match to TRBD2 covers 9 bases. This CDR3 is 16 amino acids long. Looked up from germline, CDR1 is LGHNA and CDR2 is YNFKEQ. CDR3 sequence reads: CASSQDPRPEREATDF. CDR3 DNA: TGTGCCAGCAGCCAAGACCCCCGGCCGGAGCGGGAGGCCACCGACTTC.

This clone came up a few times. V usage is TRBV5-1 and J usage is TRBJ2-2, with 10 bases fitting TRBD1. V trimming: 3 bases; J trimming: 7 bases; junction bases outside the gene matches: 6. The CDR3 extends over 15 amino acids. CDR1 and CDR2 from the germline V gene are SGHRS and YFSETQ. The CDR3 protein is CASSSDRGYGGELFF. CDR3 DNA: TGCGCCAGCAGCTCGGACAGGGGGTATGGCGGGGAGCTGTTTTTT.

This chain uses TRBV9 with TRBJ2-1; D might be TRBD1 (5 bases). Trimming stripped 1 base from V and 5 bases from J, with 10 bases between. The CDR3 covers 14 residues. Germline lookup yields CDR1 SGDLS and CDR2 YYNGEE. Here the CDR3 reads CASSVRGINNEQFF. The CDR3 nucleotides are TGTGCCAGCAGCGTAAGGGGAATCAACAATGAGCAGTTCTTC.

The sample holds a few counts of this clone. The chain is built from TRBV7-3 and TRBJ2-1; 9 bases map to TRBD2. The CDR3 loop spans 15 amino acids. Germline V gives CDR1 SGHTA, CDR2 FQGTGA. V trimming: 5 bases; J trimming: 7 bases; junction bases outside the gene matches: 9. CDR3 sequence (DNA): TGTGCCAGCAGCCTCGGGGTAGCGGGAGTAAATGAGCAGTTCTTC. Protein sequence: CASSLGVAGVNEQFF.

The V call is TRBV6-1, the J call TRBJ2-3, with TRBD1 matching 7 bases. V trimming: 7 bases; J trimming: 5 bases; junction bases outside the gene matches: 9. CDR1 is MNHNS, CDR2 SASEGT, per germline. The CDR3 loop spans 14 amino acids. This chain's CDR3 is CASTQDRVKDTQYF. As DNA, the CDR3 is TGTGCCAGCACCCAAGACAGGGTAAAAGATACGCAGTATTTT.

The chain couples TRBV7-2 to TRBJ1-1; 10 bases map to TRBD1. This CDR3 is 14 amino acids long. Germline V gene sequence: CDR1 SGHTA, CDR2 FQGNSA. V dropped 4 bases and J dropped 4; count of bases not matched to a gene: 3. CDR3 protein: CASSSRQGATEAFF. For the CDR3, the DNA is TGTGCCAGCAGCTCACGACAGGGGGCCACTGAAGCTTTCTTT.

The CDR3 DNA is TGCGCCAGCAGCTTGGGCGCGGGAGACGCTACGCAGTATTTT. It codes for CASSLGAGDATQYF. The chain carries TRBV5-1 and TRBJ2-3, with 7 positions matching TRBD2. Germline CDR1 is SGHRS and CDR2 is YFSETQ. Trimming removed 0 bases from V and 8 bases from J; junction bases left unmatched: 6. This CDR3 region has 14 residues.

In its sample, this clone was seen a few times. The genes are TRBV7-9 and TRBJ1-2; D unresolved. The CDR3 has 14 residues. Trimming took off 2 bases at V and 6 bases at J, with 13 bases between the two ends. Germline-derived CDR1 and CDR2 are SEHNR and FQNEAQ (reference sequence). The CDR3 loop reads CASSLPRGIHGYTF. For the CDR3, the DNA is TGTGCCAGCAGCTTACCCCGAGGGATCCATGGCTACACCTTC. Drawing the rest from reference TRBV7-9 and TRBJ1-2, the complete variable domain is DTGVSQNPRHKITKRGQNVTFRCDPISEHNRLYWYRQTLGQGPEFLTYFQNEAQLEKSRLLSDRFSAERPKGSFSTLEIQRTEQGDSAMYLCASSLPRGIHGYTFGSGTRLTVV.

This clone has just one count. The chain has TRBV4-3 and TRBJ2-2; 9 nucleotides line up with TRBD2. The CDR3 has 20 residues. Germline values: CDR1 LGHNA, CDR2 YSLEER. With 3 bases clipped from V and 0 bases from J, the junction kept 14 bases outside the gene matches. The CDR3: CASSHVLAASGTANTGELFF. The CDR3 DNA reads TGCGCCAGCAGCCACGTATTAGCGGCTAGCGGGACCGCGAACACCGGGGAGCTGTTTTTT.

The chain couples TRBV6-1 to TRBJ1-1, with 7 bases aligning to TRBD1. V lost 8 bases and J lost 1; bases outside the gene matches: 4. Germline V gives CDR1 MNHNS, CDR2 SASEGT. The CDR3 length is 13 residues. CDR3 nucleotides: TGTGCCAGCTACCGGACAGGGAACACTGAAGCTTTCTTT. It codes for CASYRTGNTEAFF.